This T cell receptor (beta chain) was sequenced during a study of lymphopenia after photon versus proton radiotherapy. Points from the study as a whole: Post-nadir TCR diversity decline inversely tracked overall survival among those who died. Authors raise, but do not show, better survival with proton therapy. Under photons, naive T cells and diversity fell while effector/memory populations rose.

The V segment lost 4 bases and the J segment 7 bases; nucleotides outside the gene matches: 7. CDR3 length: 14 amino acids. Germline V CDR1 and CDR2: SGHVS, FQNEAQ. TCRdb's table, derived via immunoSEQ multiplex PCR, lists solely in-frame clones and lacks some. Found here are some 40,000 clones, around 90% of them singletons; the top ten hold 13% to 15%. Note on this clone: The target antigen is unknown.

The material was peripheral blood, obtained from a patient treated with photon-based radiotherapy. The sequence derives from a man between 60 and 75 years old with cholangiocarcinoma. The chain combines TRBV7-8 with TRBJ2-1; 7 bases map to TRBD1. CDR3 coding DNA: TGTGCCAGCAGCTCCCAGGGGGTTTTAAATGAGCAGTTCTTC. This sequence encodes CASSSQGVLNEQFF.